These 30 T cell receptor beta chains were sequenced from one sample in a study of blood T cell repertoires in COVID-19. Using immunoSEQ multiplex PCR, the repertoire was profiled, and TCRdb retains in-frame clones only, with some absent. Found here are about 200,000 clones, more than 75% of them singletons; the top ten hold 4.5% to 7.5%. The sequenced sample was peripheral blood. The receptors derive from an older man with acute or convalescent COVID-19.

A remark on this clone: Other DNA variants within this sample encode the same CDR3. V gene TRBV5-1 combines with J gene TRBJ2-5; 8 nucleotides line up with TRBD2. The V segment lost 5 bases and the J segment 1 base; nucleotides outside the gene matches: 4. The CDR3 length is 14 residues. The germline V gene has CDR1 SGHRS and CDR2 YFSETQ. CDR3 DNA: TGCGCCAGCAGGTTAGCGGGAACCCAAGAGACCCAGTACTTC. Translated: CASRLAGTQETQYF. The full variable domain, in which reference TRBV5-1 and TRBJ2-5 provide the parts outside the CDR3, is KAGVTQTPRYLIKTRGQQVTLSCSPISGHRSVSWYQQTPGQGLQFLFEYFSETQRNKGNFPGRFSGRQFSNSRSEMNVSTLELGDSALYLCASRLAGTQETQYFGPGTRLLVL.

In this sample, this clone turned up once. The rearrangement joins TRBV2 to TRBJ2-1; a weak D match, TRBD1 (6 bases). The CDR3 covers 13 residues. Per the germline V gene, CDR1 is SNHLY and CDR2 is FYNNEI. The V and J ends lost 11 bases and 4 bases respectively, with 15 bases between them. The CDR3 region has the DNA TGTGCCCGCTCAGGAGGACAGTACAATGAGCAGTTCTTC. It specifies CARSGGQYNEQFF.

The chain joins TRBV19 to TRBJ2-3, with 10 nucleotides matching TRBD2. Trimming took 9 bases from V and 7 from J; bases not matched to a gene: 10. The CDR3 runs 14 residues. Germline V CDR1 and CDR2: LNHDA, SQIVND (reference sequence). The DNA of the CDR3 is TGTGCCAGCACGCTAGCGGGAGATTCATATACGCAGTATTTT. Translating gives CASTLAGDSYTQYF. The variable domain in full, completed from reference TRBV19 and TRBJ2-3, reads DGGITQSPKYLFRKEGQNVTLSCEQNLNHDAMYWYRQDPGQGLRLIYYSQIVNDFQKGDIAEGYSVSREKKESFPLTVTSAQKNPTAFYLCASTLAGDSYTQYFGPGTRLTVL.

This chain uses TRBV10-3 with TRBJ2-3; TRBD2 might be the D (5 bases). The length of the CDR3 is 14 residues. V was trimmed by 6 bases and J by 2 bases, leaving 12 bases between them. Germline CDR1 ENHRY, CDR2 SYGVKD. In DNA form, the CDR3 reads TGTGCCATCAGGGGGAGAACATCCACAGATACGCAGTATTTT. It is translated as CAIRGRTSTDTQYF.

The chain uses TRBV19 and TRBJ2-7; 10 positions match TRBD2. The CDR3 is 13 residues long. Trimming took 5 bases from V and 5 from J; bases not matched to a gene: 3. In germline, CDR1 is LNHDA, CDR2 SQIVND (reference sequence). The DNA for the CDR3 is TGTGCCAGTAGTCTAGCGGGAGCAGACGAGCAGTACTTC. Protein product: CASSLAGADEQYF.

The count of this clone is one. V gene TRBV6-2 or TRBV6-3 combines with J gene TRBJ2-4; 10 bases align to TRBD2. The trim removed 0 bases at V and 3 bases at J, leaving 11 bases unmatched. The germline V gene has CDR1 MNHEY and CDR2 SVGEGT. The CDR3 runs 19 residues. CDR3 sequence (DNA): TGTGCCAGCAGTTACTCGGAAAGCGGGAGGGCCGCGGGCAAAAACATTCAGTACTTC. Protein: CASSYSESGRAAGKNIQYF.

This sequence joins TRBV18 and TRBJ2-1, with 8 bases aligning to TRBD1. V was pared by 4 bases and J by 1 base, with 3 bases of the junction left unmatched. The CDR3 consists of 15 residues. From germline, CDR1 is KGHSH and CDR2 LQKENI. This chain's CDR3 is CASSQGQESYNEQFF. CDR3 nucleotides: TGTGCCAGCTCACAGGGACAGGAATCCTACAATGAGCAGTTCTTC. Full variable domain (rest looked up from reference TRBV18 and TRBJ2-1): NAGVMQNPRHLVRRRGQEARLRCSPMKGHSHVYWYRQLPEEGLKFMVYLQKENIIDESGMPKERFSAEFPKEGPSILRIQQVVRGDSAAYFCASSQGQESYNEQFFGPGTRLTVL.

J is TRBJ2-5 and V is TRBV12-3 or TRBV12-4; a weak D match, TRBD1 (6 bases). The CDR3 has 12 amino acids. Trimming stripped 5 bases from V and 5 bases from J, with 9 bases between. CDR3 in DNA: TGTGCCAGCAGTACAGGGTTGGAGACCCAGTACTTC. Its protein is CASSTGLETQYF.

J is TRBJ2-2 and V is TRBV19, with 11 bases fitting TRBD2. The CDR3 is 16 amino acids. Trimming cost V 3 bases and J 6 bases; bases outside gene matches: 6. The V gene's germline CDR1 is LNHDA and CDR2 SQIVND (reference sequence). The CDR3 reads CASSIVTSGSSGELFF. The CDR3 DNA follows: TGTGCCAGTAGTATTGTAACTAGCGGGAGCTCCGGGGAGCTGTTTTTT.

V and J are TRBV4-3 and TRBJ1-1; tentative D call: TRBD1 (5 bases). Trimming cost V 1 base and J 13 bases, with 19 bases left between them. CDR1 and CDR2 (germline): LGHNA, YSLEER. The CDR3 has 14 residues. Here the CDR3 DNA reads TGCGCCAGCAGCCAAGTGGGGGGACCCGCTGGAGTTTTCTTT. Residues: CASSQVGGPAGVFF.

The CDR3: CASSLGSGSWKTQYF. CDR3 nucleotides: TGTGCCAGCAGCTTGGGAAGCGGGAGTTGGAAGACCCAGTACTTC. The rearrangement uses TRBV5-8 and TRBJ2-5; the match to TRBD2 covers 8 bases. J lost 6 bases, V lost 0 bases, and 7 bases had no gene match. This CDR3 has 15 residues. The germline V gene has CDR1 SGHTS and CDR2 YDEGEE.

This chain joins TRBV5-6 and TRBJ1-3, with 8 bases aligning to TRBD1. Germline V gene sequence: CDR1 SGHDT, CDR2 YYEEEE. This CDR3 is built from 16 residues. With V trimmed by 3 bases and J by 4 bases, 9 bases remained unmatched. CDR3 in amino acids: CASSSTGEGSGNTIYF. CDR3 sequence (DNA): TGTGCCAGCAGCTCGACAGGGGAGGGCAGCGGAAACACCATATATTTT.

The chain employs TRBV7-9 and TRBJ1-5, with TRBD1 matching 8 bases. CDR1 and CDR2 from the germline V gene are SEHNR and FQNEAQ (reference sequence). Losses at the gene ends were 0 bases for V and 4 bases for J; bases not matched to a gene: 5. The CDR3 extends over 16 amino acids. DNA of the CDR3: TGTGCCAGCAGCTTAGCGACAGGGGTAGGGAATCAGCCCCAGCATTTT. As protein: CASSLATGVGNQPQHF.

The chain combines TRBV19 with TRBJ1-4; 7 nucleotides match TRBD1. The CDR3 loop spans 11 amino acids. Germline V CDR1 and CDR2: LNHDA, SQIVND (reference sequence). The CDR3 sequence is CPAGGNEKLFF. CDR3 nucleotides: TGTCCCGCAGGGGGGAATGAAAAACTGTTTTTT.

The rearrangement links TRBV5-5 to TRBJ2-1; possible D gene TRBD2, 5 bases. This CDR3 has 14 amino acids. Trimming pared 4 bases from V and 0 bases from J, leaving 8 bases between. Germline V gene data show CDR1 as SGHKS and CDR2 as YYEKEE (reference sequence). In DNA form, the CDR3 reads TGTGCCAGCAGCCCGGACTCCTCCTACAATGAGCAGTTCTTC. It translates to CASSPDSSYNEQFF.

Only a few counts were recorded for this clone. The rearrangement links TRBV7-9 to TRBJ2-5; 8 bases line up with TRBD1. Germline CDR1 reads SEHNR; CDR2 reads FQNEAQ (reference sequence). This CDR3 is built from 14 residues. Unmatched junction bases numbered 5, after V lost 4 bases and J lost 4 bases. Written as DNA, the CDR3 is TGTGCCAGCAGCTCGGCAGGGGGCGCAGAGACCCAGTACTTC. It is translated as CASSSAGGAETQYF. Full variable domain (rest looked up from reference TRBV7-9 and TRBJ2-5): DTGVSQNPRHKITKRGQNVTFRCDPISEHNRLYWYRQTLGQGPEFLTYFQNEAQLEKSRLLSDRFSAERPKGSFSTLEIQRTEQGDSAMYLCASSSAGGAETQYFGPGTRLLVL.

DNA for the CDR3: TGTGCCTGGGGGTACGGGGGCACAGATACGCAGTATTTT. It is translated as CAWGYGGTDTQYF. J is TRBJ2-3 and V is TRBV30; perhaps TRBD2 as D (5 bases). Germline V CDR1 and CDR2: GTSNPN, SVGIG (reference sequence). The CDR3 contains 13 residues. V lost 5 bases and J lost 1, with 10 bases in between.

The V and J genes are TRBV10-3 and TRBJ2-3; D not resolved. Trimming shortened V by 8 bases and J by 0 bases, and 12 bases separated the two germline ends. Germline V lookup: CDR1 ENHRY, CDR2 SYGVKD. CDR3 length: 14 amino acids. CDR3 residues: CAIGSHSSTDTQYF. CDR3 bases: TGTGCCATCGGGTCGCACAGTAGCACAGATACGCAGTATTTT.

Here the CDR3 DNA reads TGTGCCAGCAGTTTAGTTCGGGGAGGGTCCCAGCATTTT. It translates to CASSLVRGGSQHF. The chain employs TRBV12-3 or TRBV12-4 and TRBJ1-5; D gene uncertain. The ends were cut back, 1 base at V and 11 bases at J, with 12 bases in the middle. The CDR3 consists of 13 residues.

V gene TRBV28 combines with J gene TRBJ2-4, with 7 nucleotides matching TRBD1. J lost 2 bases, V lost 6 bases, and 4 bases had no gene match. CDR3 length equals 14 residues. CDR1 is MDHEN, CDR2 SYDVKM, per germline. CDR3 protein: CASRPTGTKNIQYF. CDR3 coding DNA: TGTGCCAGCAGGCCGACAGGGACCAAAAACATTCAGTACTTC.

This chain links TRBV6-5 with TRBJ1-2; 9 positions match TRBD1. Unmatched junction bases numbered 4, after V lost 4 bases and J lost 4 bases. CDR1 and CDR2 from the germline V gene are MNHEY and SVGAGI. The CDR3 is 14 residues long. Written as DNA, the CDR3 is TGTGCCAGCAGTTCGATGACAGGGGGCTATGGCTACACCTTC. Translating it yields CASSSMTGGYGYTF.

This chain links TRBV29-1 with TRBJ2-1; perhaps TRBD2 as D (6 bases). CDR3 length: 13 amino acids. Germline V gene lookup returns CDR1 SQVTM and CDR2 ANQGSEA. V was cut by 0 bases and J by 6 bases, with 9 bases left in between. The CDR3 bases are TGCAGCGTTGAAGAACCGGGACTCAATGAGCAGTTCTTC. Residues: CSVEEPGLNEQFF.

DNA for the CDR3: TGTGCCACCAGTGAGGGCGGACAGGAGAACTACGAGCAGTACTTC. Translated, it gives CATSEGGQENYEQYF. V is TRBV24-1 and J is TRBJ2-7, with 7 bases aligning to TRBD1. V was clipped by 4 bases and J by 3 bases; unmatched bases: 8. The CDR3 has 15 amino acids. Germline loops: CDR1 KGHDR, CDR2 SFDVKD.

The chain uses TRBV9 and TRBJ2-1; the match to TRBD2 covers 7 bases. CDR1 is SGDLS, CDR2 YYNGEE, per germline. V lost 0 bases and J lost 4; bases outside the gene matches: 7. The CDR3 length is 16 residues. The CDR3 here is CASSVDAGDFYNEQFF. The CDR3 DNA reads TGTGCCAGCAGCGTAGACGCGGGAGACTTTTACAATGAGCAGTTCTTC.

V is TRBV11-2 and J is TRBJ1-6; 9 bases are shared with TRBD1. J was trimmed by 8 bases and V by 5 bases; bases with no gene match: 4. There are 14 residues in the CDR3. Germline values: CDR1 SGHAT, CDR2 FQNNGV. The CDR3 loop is CASSPGQGYSPLHF. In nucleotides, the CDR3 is TGTGCCAGCAGCCCGGGACAGGGTTATTCACCCCTCCACTTT.

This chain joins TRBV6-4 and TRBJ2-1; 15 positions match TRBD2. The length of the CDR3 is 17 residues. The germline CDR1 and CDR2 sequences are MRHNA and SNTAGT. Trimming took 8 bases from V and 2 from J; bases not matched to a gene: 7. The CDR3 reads CASSGTSGRNTYNEQFF. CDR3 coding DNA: TGTGCCAGCTCAGGGACTAGCGGGAGGAACACCTACAATGAGCAGTTCTTC.

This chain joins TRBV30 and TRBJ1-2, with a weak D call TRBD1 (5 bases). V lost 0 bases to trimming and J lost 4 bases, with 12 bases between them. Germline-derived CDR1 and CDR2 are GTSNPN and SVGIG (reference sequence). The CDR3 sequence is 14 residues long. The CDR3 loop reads CAWSVRQTRYGYTF. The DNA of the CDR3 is TGTGCCTGGAGTGTTAGACAGACTCGCTATGGCTACACCTTC.

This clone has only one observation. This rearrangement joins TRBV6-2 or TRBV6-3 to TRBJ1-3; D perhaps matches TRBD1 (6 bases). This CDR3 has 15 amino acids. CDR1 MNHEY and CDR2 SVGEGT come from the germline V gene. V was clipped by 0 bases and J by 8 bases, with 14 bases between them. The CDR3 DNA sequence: TGTGCCAGCAGTTACTCCGCGGGGGGCCGTGACACCATATATTTT. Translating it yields CASSYSAGGRDTIYF.

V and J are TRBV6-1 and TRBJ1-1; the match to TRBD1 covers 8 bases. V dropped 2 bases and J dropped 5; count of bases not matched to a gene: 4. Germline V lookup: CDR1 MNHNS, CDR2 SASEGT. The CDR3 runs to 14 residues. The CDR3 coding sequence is TGTGCCAGCAGTGAACAGGGGGCGGTAACTGAAGCTTTCTTT. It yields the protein CASSEQGAVTEAFF.

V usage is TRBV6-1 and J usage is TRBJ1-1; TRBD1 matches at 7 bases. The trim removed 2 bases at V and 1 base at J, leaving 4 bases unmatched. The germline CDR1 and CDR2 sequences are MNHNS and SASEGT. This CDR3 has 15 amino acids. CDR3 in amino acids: CASSEQGVGNTEAFF. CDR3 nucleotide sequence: TGTGCCAGCAGTGAACAGGGGGTGGGGAACACTGAAGCTTTCTTT.